This TCR beta chain appears in the sequencing data of a study of T cell repertoires in cytomegalovirus infection. TCRdb reanalysed the reads using MiXCR and keeps one entry per CDR3 protein. The sample shows approximately 910,000 distinct CDR3 sequences, around 29% of them seen only once. Trimming at V came to 5 bases and at J to 6 bases, leaving 10 bases not matched to a gene. CDR1 is SGHTA and CDR2 is FQGTGA in the germline V gene. CDR3 length: 16 residues. This clonotype appeared many times. Its specificity is unknown. The rearrangement links TRBV7-3 to TRBJ2-3; TRBD2 matches at 11 bases. The TCR sequence derives from a human donor in good health (CMV status not recorded). Some clones in this sample may be carry-over from other donors' samples. Sequenced here: cultured CD8+ T cells from PBMCs, sampled from culture after CMV antigen stimulation. CDR3 DNA: TGTGCCAGCAGCCTCCCTAGCGGGGGGTATGCTGATACGCAGTATTTT. Translation gives CASSLPSGGYADTQYF.